The rows below give T cell receptor beta chains drawn from one sample of a study of blood T cell repertoires in COVID-19. The table came from immunoSEQ multiplex PCR; TCRdb's copy has only in-frame clones and leaves some out. The table has tens of thousands of clones, 86% seen once; the top ten hold around 25%. The specimen was peripheral blood. These receptors came from an elderly woman with acute or convalescent COVID-19. CDR3s include the opening cysteine and the closing phenylalanine or tryptophan. The D gene is left open where the match is weak. Size is omitted from some rows. Given values are once, few, many or a class for expanded clones.

clone size: -
J gene: TRBJ1-2
D gene: TRBD1
V gene: TRBV29-1
CDR3 DNA: TGCAGCGTTTGGACAGGGACCAACTATGGCTACACCTTC
CDR3 protein: CSVWTGTNYGYTF

clone size: -
J gene: TRBJ1-1
D gene: TRBD1
V gene: TRBV7-3
CDR3 DNA: TGTGCCAGCAGCCGACAGGGGACAAACACTGAAGCTTTCTTT
CDR3 protein: CASSRQGTNTEAFF

clone size: -
J gene: TRBJ2-2
D gene: -
V gene: TRBV30
CDR3 DNA: TGTGCCTGGAGTGTTCTGATGGTCGGCGGGGAGCTGTTTTTT
CDR3 protein: CAWSVLMVGGELFF

clone size: -
J gene: TRBJ2-5
D gene: -
V gene: TRBV9
CDR3 DNA: TGTGCCAGCAGCGTAGGGGGGGGCGGTAGCCAAGAGACCCAGTACTTC
CDR3 protein: CASSVGGGGSQETQYF

clone size: -
J gene: TRBJ2-1
D gene: -
V gene: TRBV2
CDR3 DNA: TGTGCCAGCAGATACACCACCTACAATGAGCAGTTCTTC
CDR3 protein: CASRYTTYNEQFF

clone size: -
J gene: TRBJ1-2
D gene: TRBD1
V gene: TRBV11-3
CDR3 DNA: TGTGCCAGCAGTTTCAAGGGACAGGGCTCTCCAGACTATGGCTACACCTTC
CDR3 protein: CASSFKGQGSPDYGYTF

clone size: -
J gene: TRBJ1-2
D gene: -
V gene: TRBV12-3/TRBV12-4
CDR3 DNA: TGTGCCAGCAGTTTAGTCCGGTATGGCTACACCTTC
CDR3 protein: CASSLVRYGYTF

clone size: -
J gene: TRBJ1-2
D gene: -
V gene: TRBV12-3/TRBV12-4
CDR3 DNA: TGTGCCAGCAGTTTAGTAAAGGGGAATGGCTACACCTTC
CDR3 protein: CASSLVKGNGYTF

clone size: -
J gene: TRBJ2-6
D gene: -
V gene: TRBV3-1/TRBV3-2
CDR3 DNA: TGTGCCAGCAGCCCCCTCCCTGGGGCCAACGTCCTGACTTTC
CDR3 protein: CASSPLPGANVLTF

clone size: -
J gene: TRBJ2-1
D gene: TRBD1
V gene: TRBV5-1
CDR3 DNA: TGCGCCAGCAGTCCTCAGGGGGCGCGCAATGAGCAGTTCTTC
CDR3 protein: CASSPQGARNEQFF

clone size: -
J gene: TRBJ2-1
D gene: -
V gene: TRBV6-5
CDR3 DNA: TGTGCCAGCAAAAGGAGCTTAGAGCAGTTCTTC
CDR3 protein: CASKRSLEQFF

clone size: -
J gene: TRBJ2-3
D gene: TRBD1
V gene: TRBV12-5
CDR3 DNA: TGTGCTAGTGGTTTGGTACTAACTCGGGACAGGGGTGGGAATACGCAGTATTTT
CDR3 protein: CASGLVLTRDRGGNTQYF

clone size: -
J gene: TRBJ2-1
D gene: -
V gene: TRBV14
CDR3 DNA: TGTGCCAGCAGCCGAATATCCGCCAGGGATGAGCAGTTCTTC
CDR3 protein: CASSRISARDEQFF

clone size: few
J gene: TRBJ2-7
D gene: -
V gene: TRBV12-5
CDR3 DNA: TGTGCTAGTGGTTTGGTTAGGAGTCGGGTTACCTACGAGCAGTACTTC
CDR3 protein: CASGLVRSRVTYEQYF